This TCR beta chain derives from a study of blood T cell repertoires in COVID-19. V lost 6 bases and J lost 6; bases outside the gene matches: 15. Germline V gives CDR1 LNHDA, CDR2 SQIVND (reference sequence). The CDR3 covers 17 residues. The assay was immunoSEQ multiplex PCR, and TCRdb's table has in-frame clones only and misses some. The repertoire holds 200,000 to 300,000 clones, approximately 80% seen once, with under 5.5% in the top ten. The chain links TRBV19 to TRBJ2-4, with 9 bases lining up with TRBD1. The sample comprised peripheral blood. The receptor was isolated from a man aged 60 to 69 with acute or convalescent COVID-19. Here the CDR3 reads CASSLSRGQGSVNIQYF. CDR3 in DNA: TGTGCCAGTAGCCTCTCACGGGGACAGGGTAGTGTAAACATTCAGTACTTC.